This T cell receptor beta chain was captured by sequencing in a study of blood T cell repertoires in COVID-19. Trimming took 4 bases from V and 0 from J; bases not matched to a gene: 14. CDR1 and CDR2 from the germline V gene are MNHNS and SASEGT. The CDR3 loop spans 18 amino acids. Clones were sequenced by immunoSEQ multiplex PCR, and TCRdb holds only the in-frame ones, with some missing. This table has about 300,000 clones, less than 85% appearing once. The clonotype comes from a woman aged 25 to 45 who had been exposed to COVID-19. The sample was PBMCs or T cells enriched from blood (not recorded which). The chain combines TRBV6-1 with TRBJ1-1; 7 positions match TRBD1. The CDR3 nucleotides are TGTGCCAGCAGTGTAGGGACAGCAGTGTCGCACATGAACACTGAAGCTTTCTTT. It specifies CASSVGTAVSHMNTEAFF.